This T cell receptor (beta chain) was identified during a study of CD8 T cells in Susac syndrome. General observations from the study: An acknowledgment was made by the study that its TCR sequencing and HLA analysis involved relatively few individuals.

Reverse transcription used roughly 0.45 to 1 ug RNA and random hexamers. The CDR3 of TCR beta was amplified by immunoSEQ multiplex PCR across 54 Vbeta and 13 Jbeta. Using its own MiXCR run on the immunoSEQ multiplex PCR reads, TCRdb lists one record per CDR3 protein. The top ten clones hold 0.27% of a sample with 110,000 to 150,000 distinct CDR3 sequences, over 85% of them seen once. As regards this clonotype: What it binds is unknown.

Controls were healthy donors chosen to match patients in age and sex. Both CD4+ and CD8+ T cells were negatively isolated, and TEMRA cells underwent FACS enrichment. V was cut by 6 bases and J by 3 bases, with 18 bases left in between. Germline V gene lookup returns CDR1 DFQATT and CDR2 SNEGSKA (reference sequence). The CDR3 runs to 14 residues. The rearrangement links TRBV20-1 to TRBJ2-7, with D possibly being TRBD1 (6 bases). The sequence derives from a human donor in good health. Material: CD8+ T cells from PBMCs. The DNA for the CDR3 is TGCAGTGCACCTGGCCCACTAGGGGGCTACGAGCAGTACTTC. Translation gives CSAPGPLGGYEQYF.